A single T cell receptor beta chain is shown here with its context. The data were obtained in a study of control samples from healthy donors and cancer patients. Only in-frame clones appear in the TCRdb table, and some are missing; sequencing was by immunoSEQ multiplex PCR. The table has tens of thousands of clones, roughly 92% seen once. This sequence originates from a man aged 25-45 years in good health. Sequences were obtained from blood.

The CDR3 is CASTLRRERRDEQYF. CDR3 nucleotides: TGTGCCAGCACCCTCCGGCGGGAGAGGAGGGACGAGCAGTACTTC. The chain has TRBV7-8 and TRBJ2-7; 7 nucleotides line up with TRBD2. Trimming cost V 7 bases and J 5 bases; bases outside gene matches: 14. Germline V CDR1 and CDR2: SGHVS, FQNEAQ. The CDR3 runs to 15 residues.